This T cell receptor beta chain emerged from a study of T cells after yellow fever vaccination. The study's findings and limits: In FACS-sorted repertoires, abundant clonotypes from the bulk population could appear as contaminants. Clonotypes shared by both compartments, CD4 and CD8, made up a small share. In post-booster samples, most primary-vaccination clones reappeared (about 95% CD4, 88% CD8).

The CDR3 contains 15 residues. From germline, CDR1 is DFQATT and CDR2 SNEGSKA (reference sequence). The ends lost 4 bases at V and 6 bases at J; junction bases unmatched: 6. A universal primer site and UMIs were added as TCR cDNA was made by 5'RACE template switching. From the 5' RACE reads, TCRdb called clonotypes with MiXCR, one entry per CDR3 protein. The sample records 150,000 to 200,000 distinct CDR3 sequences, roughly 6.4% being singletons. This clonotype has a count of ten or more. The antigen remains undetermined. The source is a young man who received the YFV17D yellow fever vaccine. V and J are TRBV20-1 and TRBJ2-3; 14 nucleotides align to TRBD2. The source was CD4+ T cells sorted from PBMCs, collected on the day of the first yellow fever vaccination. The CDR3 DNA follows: TGCAGTGCTATCGGGACTAGCGGGGGCCGGGATACGCAGTATTTT. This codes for CSAIGTSGGRDTQYF.